This entry lists 15 T cell receptor beta chains sequenced from one sample in a study of a mutant IDH1 vaccine in newly diagnosed glioma. These receptors have no known antigen. TCRdb's table, derived via immunoSEQ multiplex PCR, lists solely in-frame clones and lacks some. The profile shows 110,000 or so clones, roughly 88% of them singletons. The time point: week 11, during vaccination. A 20-mer mutant IDH1 peptide at 300 ug was injected subcutaneously with topical imiquimod. This specimen consisted of PBMCs, obtained from a glioma patient whose treatment included an IDH1 peptide vaccine. These receptors were taken from a woman aged 50 to 60 with glioma.

The V gene is TRBV7-9, the J gene TRBJ1-1; D remains ambiguous. From germline, CDR1 is SEHNR and CDR2 FQNEAQ (reference sequence). V was clipped by 6 bases and J by 4 bases, with 15 bases between them. This CDR3 has 14 residues. The CDR3 sequence: CASSYPDRGTEAFF. The CDR3 coding sequence is TGTGCCAGCAGTTATCCGGACCGGGGCACTGAAGCTTTCTTT.

This chain connects TRBV7-6 to TRBJ2-7; D gene unclear. Per the germline V gene, CDR1 is SGHVS and CDR2 is FNYEAQ. CDR3 length equals 13 residues. V lost 5 bases and J lost 7, with 15 bases in between. CDR3 nucleotides: TGTGCCAGCAGCCCAAGCTGGTTGGGGGAGCAGTACTTC. Its protein is CASSPSWLGEQYF.

V and J are TRBV13 and TRBJ2-3; D unclear. CDR1 and CDR2 from the germline V gene are PRHDT and FYEKMQ (reference sequence). Trimming cost V 3 bases and J 4 bases, with 11 bases left between them. This CDR3 spans 14 amino acids. CDR3 loop: CASSLKSRPDTQYF. CDR3 coding DNA: TGTGCCAGCAGCTTGAAGTCCCGGCCAGATACGCAGTATTTT.

The chain couples TRBV6-6 to TRBJ2-7; D call uncertain. Trimming left V 0 bases short and J 2 bases short, with 5 bases between. CDR1 and CDR2 (germline): MNHNY, SVGAGI (reference sequence). The CDR3 is 13 amino acids. DNA for the CDR3: TGTGCCAGCAGTTACTCGGGTACCTACGAGCAGTACTTC. It specifies CASSYSGTYEQYF.

This chain joins TRBV4-1 and TRBJ1-1; 8 bases are a match to TRBD1. There are 15 residues in the CDR3. Germline lookup yields CDR1 MGHRA and CDR2 YSYEKL. The J segment lost 4 bases and the V segment lost 1 base, leaving 5 bases of the junction unmatched. The CDR3 DNA sequence: TGCGCCAGCAGCCAAGGCAGGGGGCTGATCACTGAAGCTTTCTTT. This encodes CASSQGRGLITEAFF.

V gene TRBV30 combines with J gene TRBJ1-1; D remains unclear. CDR1 and CDR2 from the germline V gene are GTSNPN and SVGIG (reference sequence). Trimming shortened V by 0 bases and J by 0 bases, and 5 bases separated the two germline ends. The CDR3 sequence is 13 residues long. The chain's CDR3 is CAWSVDLNTEAFF. For the CDR3, the DNA is TGTGCCTGGAGTGTAGATCTGAACACTGAAGCTTTCTTT.

CDR3 nucleotides: TGTGCCAGCAGTGAGGGACAGGACCACCCTTCCTACGAGCAGTACTTC. The encoded protein is CASSEGQDHPSYEQYF. The V and J genes are TRBV6-1 and TRBJ2-7; 8 nucleotides agree with TRBD1. V lost 3 bases to trimming and J lost 1 base; unmatched junction nucleotides: 8. Germline V CDR1 and CDR2: MNHNS, SASEGT. This CDR3 has 16 residues.

This chain joins TRBV19 and TRBJ1-1; no clear D gene. From germline, CDR1 is LNHDA and CDR2 SQIVND (reference sequence). CDR3 length: 17 amino acids. Trimming removed 5 bases from V and 0 bases from J, with 19 bases in between. In DNA, the CDR3 is TGTGCCAGTAGTGCTCGTCCTGATTGGGTCATGAACACTGAAGCTTTCTTT. Amino acids: CASSARPDWVMNTEAFF.

The rearrangement links TRBV12-5 to TRBJ2-7; D uncertain. CDR3 length: 11 residues. Germline CDR1 LGHNT, CDR2 FRNRAP. V lost 0 bases and J lost 3, with 0 bases in between. CDR3 coding DNA: TGTGCTAGTGGTTTGGTCTACGAGCAGTACTTC. Protein product: CASGLVYEQYF.

The chain combines TRBV29-1 with TRBJ1-3, with D hard to call. Germline CDR1 and CDR2: SQVTM and ANQGSEA. This CDR3 is 14 amino acids long. V dropped 7 bases and J dropped 0 bases, with 13 bases sitting between them. The CDR3 protein is CSAKDGYSGNTIYF. The DNA for the CDR3 is TGCAGCGCAAAGGACGGGTACTCTGGAAACACCATATATTTT.

The V call is TRBV5-6, the J call TRBJ2-3; D remains unclear. The germline CDR1 and CDR2 sequences are SGHDT and YYEEEE. Trimming shortened V by 6 bases and J by 5 bases, and 10 bases separated the two germline ends. This CDR3 is built from 12 residues. CDR3 bases: TGTGCCAGCAAGGCGGACGTAGATACGCAGTATTTT. Translated: CASKADVDTQYF.

The CDR3 loop reads CASQAGTGSGNTIYF. DNA for the CDR3: TGCGCCAGTCAAGCAGGGACAGGCTCTGGAAACACCATATATTTT. The chain carries TRBV5-1 and TRBJ1-3, with 8 bases that match TRBD1. This CDR3 region has 15 residues. Trimming at V came to 8 bases and at J to 0 bases, leaving 7 bases not matched to a gene. Germline CDR1 and CDR2: SGHRS and YFSETQ.

The chain links TRBV9 to TRBJ2-5; D is possibly TRBD1 (6 bases). Germline CDR1 reads SGDLS; CDR2 reads YYNGEE. V lost 3 bases, J lost 0 bases, and 9 bases lay in between. CDR3 length equals 14 residues. DNA for the CDR3: TGTGCCAGCAGCGCTACAGGGTACCAAGAGACCCAGTACTTC. Encoded protein: CASSATGYQETQYF.

This rearrangement joins TRBV7-9 to TRBJ1-2; 8 bases align to TRBD1. After removal of 1 base from V and 6 bases from J, the junction contained 4 bases not matched to a gene. Germline CDR1 SEHNR, CDR2 FQNEAQ (reference sequence). The CDR3 consists of 14 residues. CDR3 loop: CASSLETGENGYTF. The CDR3 DNA follows: TGTGCCAGCAGCTTAGAGACAGGGGAGAATGGCTACACCTTC.

A word on this clone: One end of the junction is discordant with germline, which a read error may explain. The J gene is TRBJ1-1, the V gene TRBV4-1; a weak D match, TRBD1 (5 bases). Germline V gene data show CDR1 as MGHRA and CDR2 as YSYEKL. The CDR3 covers 16 residues. The CDR3 bases are TGTGCCAGCAGCCAAGCTCCGGGGCAGGTGAACACTGAAGCTTTCTTT. Translated, it gives CASSQAPGQVNTEAFF.